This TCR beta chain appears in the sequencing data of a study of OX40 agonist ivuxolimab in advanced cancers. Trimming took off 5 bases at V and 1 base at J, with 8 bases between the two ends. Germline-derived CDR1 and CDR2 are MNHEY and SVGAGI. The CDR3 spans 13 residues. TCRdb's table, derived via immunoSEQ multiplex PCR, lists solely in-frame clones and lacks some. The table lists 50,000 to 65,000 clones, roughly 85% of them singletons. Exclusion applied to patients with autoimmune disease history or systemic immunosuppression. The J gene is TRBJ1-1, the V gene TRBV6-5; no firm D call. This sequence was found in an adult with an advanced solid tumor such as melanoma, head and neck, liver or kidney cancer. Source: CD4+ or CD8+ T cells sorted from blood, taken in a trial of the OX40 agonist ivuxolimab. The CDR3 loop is CASSRIRNTEAFF. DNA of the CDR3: TGTGCCAGCAGTAGGATACGGAACACTGAAGCTTTCTTT.